One and the same sample provided the 10 T cell receptor beta chains below, sequenced in a study of cytomegalovirus exposure and HLA in healthy donors. The PCR used 60 Vbeta and 13 Jbeta primers. Clones were read by immunoSEQ multiplex PCR, and TCRdb kept only the in-frame ones, dropping some. The table has roughly 160,000 clones, more than 70% seen once. The sample comprised PBMCs. The receptors originated from a boy younger than 10 in good health and CMV-seronegative.

The CDR3 nucleotides are TGTGCCAGCCTTGGAGGCGACCTACCAAGGATCTACGAGCAGTACTTC. This translates into CASLGGDLPRIYEQYF. This rearrangement joins TRBV7-3 to TRBJ2-7; D perhaps matches TRBD2 (5 bases). The CDR3 sequence is 16 residues long. Trimming took 8 bases from V and 3 from J, leaving 23 bases between them. Germline CDR1 SGHTA, CDR2 FQGTGA.

This rearrangement joins TRBV29-1 to TRBJ2-3; D gene uncertain. Germline CDR1 reads SQVTM; CDR2 reads ANQGSEA. This CDR3 spans 15 amino acids. Trimming left V 0 bases short and J 1 base short, with 11 bases between. CDR3 residues: CSVEDLGNGTDTQYF. The CDR3 DNA sequence: TGCAGCGTTGAAGATCTGGGCAATGGCACAGATACGCAGTATTTT.

The rearrangement joins TRBV2 to TRBJ2-2; 9 bases align to TRBD1. In germline, CDR1 is SNHLY, CDR2 FYNNEI. Germline trimming cut 8 bases from V and 6 bases from J; bases unmatched to any gene: 10. This CDR3 region has 15 residues. DNA of the CDR3: TGTGCCAGCCCGAGGACAGGGGAGGCACCCGGGGAGCTGTTTTTT. Translating it yields CASPRTGEAPGELFF.

The chain has TRBV10-1 and TRBJ2-7, with 7 nucleotides matching TRBD1. The CDR3 runs to 15 residues. The V gene end was trimmed by 2 bases and the J gene end by 0 bases; junction bases not matched to a gene: 4. The germline V gene has CDR1 WNHNN and CDR2 SYGVQD (reference sequence). Here the CDR3 DNA reads TGCGCCAGCAGTGAGCCGACAGGGTCCTCCTACGAGCAGTACTTC. Translating it yields CASSEPTGSSYEQYF.

V and J are TRBV5-1 and TRBJ2-1; 7 bases fit TRBD2. V trimming: 1 base; J trimming: 6 bases; junction bases outside the gene matches: 4. This CDR3 is built from 14 residues. Germline V gene lookup returns CDR1 SGHRS and CDR2 YFSETQ. CDR3 DNA: TGCGCCAGCAGCTTGAGGGAGCGGGGCAATGAGCAGTTCTTC. Its protein product is CASSLRERGNEQFF.

The rearrangement uses TRBV19 and TRBJ2-1; TRBD1 aligns across 9 bases. Trimming took 4 bases from V and 0 from J; bases not matched to a gene: 1. Germline assignment: CDR1 LNHDA and CDR2 SQIVND (reference sequence). This CDR3 comprises 15 residues. CDR3 region: CASSTDRGSYNEQFF. The CDR3 DNA follows: TGTGCCAGTAGTACGGACAGGGGCTCCTACAATGAGCAGTTCTTC.

V is TRBV10-3 and J is TRBJ2-7; D is possibly TRBD1 (6 bases). The CDR3 extends over 13 amino acids. Germline V gives CDR1 ENHRY, CDR2 SYGVKD. Trimming pared 4 bases from V and 1 base from J, leaving 8 bases between. CDR3 sequence (DNA): TGTGCCATCAGTGGAACAGGGTCCTACGAGCAGTACTTC. It yields the protein CAISGTGSYEQYF.

J is TRBJ2-1 and V is TRBV7-9; TRBD2 might be the D (6 bases). CDR1 is SEHNR, CDR2 FQNEAQ, per germline (reference sequence). V lost 6 bases to trimming and J lost 2 bases, with 14 bases between them. The CDR3 totals 15 residues. CDR3 bases: TGTGCCAGCAGGTCTTTCCGACTAGCCTACAATGAGCAGTTCTTC. As protein: CASRSFRLAYNEQFF.

Concerning this clone itself: The identical CDR3 is also encoded by other nucleotide sequences in the sample. The rearrangement links TRBV5-1 to TRBJ2-7, with 11 bases fitting TRBD2. V lost 0 bases, J lost 3 bases, and 2 bases stayed unmatched. The length of the CDR3 is 15 residues. Germline V CDR1 and CDR2: SGHRS, YFSETQ. The CDR3 nucleotides read TGCGCCAGCAGCTTGGCTGGGACTAGCGGCTACGAGCAGTACTTC. Encoded protein: CASSLAGTSGYEQYF.

V gene TRBV12-5 combines with J gene TRBJ1-4, with D uncertain. V lost 3 bases to trimming and J lost 6 bases, with 14 bases between them. Germline assignment: CDR1 LGHNT and CDR2 FRNRAP. The CDR3 has 15 residues. CDR3 DNA sequence: TGTGCTAGTGGTTTTGATTCGACAAGGCATGAAAAACTGTTTTTT. Translation gives CASGFDSTRHEKLFF.